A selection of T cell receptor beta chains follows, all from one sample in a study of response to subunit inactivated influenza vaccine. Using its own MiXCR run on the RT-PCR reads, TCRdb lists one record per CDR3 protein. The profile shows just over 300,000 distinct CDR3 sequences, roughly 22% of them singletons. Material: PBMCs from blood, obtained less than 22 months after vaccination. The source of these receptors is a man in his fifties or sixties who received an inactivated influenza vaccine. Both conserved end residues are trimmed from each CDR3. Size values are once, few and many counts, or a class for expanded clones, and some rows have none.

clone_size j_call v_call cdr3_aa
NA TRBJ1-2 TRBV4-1 ASSQVGQGILGYT
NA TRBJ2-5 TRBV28 ASRFQRLAGNQETQY
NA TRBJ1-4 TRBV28 ASSPGRHATNEKLF
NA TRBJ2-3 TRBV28 ASSLSVAGDTQY
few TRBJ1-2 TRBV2 ASSGQQNYGYT
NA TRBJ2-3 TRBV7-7 ASSLMLAGTDTQY
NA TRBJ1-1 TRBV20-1 SARDGAQGSNTEAF
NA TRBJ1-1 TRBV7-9 ASSPWVDRGRSTEAF
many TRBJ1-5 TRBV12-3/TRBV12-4 ASSQGAGQPQH
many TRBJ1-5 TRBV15 ATSSLGLSGQPQH
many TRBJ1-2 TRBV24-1 ATSDYTGSGGGYT
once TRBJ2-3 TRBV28 ASSLMGFISTDTQY
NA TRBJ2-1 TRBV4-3 ASSQVIADNEQF
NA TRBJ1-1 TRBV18 ASSPGVGQSNTEAF
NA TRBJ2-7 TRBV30 AWLNTYEQY
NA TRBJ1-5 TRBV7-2 ASSPRGQSNQPQH
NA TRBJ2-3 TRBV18 ASSPPADTQY
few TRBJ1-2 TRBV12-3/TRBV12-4 ASSFSGTDNYGYT
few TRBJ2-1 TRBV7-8 ASSHDFEQF
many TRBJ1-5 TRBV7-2 ASSSGQGFSNQPQH
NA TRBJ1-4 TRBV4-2 ASSQDRVNEKLF
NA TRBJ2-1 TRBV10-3 AIGGGGDEQF
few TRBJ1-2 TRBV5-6 ASIPWIEGRYGYT
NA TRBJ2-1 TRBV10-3 AISESRTEQF
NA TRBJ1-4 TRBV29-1 SVEDGRDEKLF
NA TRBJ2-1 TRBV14 ASSRQGDEQF
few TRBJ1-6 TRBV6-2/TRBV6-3 ASSYSRTGGKGPLH
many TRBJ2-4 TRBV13 ASTEGRLAKNIQY
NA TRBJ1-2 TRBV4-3 ASSRQGDYGYT
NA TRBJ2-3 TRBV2 ASSEAMVDTQY
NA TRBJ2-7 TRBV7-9 ASSLTGSSSYEQY
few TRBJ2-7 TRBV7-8 ASSPGTIGYEQY
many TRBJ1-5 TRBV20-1 SAGQGAAQPQH
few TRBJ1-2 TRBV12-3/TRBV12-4 ASSLDKGASGYT
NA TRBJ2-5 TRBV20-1 SASGTGRETQY
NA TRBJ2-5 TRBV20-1 SAPGGGGSQETQY
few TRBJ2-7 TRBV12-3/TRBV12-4 ASSLVPHEQY
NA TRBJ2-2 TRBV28 ASSPLGTGVNTGELF
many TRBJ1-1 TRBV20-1 SATGTGFRNTEAF
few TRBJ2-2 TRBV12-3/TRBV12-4 ASRIQGVGTGELF
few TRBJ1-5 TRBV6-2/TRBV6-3 ASSKTDRTNQPQH
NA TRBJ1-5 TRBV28 ASRAFSLYSNQPQH
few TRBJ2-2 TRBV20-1 SARDPAGGRNTGELF
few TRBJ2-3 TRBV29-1 SVVGVQGPNTQY
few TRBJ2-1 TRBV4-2 ASRHMPRTSGRPIYPLDEQF
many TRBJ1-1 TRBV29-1 SARPPNTEAF
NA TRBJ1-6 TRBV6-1 ASRTTRVNNSPLH
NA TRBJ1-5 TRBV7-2 ASSLEQGGQPQH
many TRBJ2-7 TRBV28 ASSPLAGVFEQY
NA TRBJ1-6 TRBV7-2 ASSLNPPGNGSPLH
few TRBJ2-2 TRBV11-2 ASSLEASPTGELF
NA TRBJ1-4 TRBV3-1 ASKGLNEKLF
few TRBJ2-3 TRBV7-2 ASRFSSDTQY
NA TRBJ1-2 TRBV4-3 ASSQDYPGYNYGYT
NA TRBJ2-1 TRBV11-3 ASSLGLAAYNEQF